This TCR beta chain came from a study of identical twins (dated by TCRdb to the mid-2010s). About the investigation overall: The study deep-sequenced TCR alpha and beta repertoires from monozygotic twins, unrelated adults of various ages and cord blood to test whether fetal clonotypes persist. To rule out contamination, the twin experiments were replicated at different times with different library preparation protocols. Results and caveats for the whole study, not just this receptor: Invariant T cells such as MAIT and iNKT could partly confound zero-insertion analyses, though diverse VJ usage argued against this for most clonotypes. Conclusions relied on cross-sectional statistical analysis, since the same donors could not be followed over many years. Compared with coincidental sharing between unrelated individuals, out-of-frame TCR alpha sequences shared between twins had an excess of sequences with low generation probability. Fewer insertions were carried by abundant cord blood beta clonotypes; a weaker similar trend was observed in young adult naive repertoires, while no such trend was observed in memory repertoires. Recombination models systematically underestimated out-of-frame TCR alpha sharing in monozygotic twins but agreed with sharing between unrelated individuals. In beta out-of-frame sequences, excess twin sharing was weaker, because having fewer shared sequences lowered the signal-to-noise ratio.

V lost 6 bases and J lost 8 bases; the stretch between them is 8 bases long. As encoded in the germline V gene, CDR1 is SNHLY while CDR2 is FYNNEI. Its CDR3 holds 11 amino acids, cysteine through phenylalanine. Of the read, only the CDR3 DNA is kept; its 33 bases are in frame from base 1. Library prep was done by 5' RACE. These reads were obtained on an Illumina HiSeq 2000. A universal primer binding site was introduced by template switching, and a unique molecular identifier was present in the final cDNA, enabling accurate counting of TCR cDNA molecules. Specific primers in the conserved constant-segment region were used to synthesize first-strand cDNA for the TCR alpha and beta chains. To control for contamination, each cDNA library was double barcoded with a SMART-Mk sample barcode plus Illumina barcodes. TruSeq adapter sequences and Illumina sample barcodes were added in two successive PCR steps. TCR alpha and beta cDNA libraries were sequenced on the Illumina HiSeq platform with custom primers. The original methods were these. MiGEC was used to process raw reads and extract unique molecular identifiers, and MiXCR was used to find CDR3 positions. Recombination models were inferred per individual with the repgenHMM and IGoR tools using an EM algorithm. Shared clonotype analysis was performed with the tcR package in R, normalizing sharing by the product of cloneset sizes. Out-of-frame nonproductive sequences were analyzed to study raw recombination free of thymic and clonal selection effects. TCRdb cleaned the public reads at Q25 with fastp, built clones with MiXCR and kept in-frame beta chains. One record per CDR3 amino acid sequence lists the most common genes and DNA. What appears here as the V and J calls and clone size reflects TCRdb's work, not the paper's. The sample yields roughly 1.6 million distinct CDR3 sequences; roughly 35% were counted once. Over 0.25% of the sample is taken by the ten largest.

With regard to this clonotype: Its antigen is unknown. No base quality information exists; no much larger clone differs at one position.

All donors were healthy Caucasians. This TCR was recovered from a newborn girl in good health. The chain was built from TRBV2 and TRBJ2-4; the D region possibly corresponds to TRBD1 (5 bases align). The sequencing sample was made of cord blood. The nucleotide sequence is TGTGCCAGCAGCCCAGGGCACATTCAGTACTTC. It translates to CASSPGHIQYF.